These 11 T cell receptor beta chains were sequenced from one sample in a study of blood T cells in healthy people across ages. Next came a second PCR, run for roughly 6 to 11 cycles, which used a sample-barcoded 5' primer along with a J-beta primer mix. TCRdb redid the calling of the 5' RACE reads with MiXCR, one entry per CDR3 protein. The table lists approximately 850,000 distinct CDR3 sequences, more than 40% of them singletons. Sequencing was done on a sample of blood. The receptors derive from a man aged 55 to 70 in good health.

The J gene is TRBJ2-5, the V gene TRBV18; 7 positions agree with TRBD1. J was trimmed by 2 bases and V by 0 bases; bases with no gene match: 3. This CDR3 spans 15 amino acids. Per the germline V gene, CDR1 is KGHSH and CDR2 is LQKENI. CDR3 nucleotides: TGTGCCAGCTCACCACCAGGGGGCCTTCAAGAGACCCAGTACTTC. Its protein product is CASSPPGGLQETQYF.

The chain has TRBV4-3 and TRBJ2-2; D remains unclear. CDR1 is LGHNA and CDR2 is YSLEER in the germline V gene. V lost 8 bases and J 3 bases, leaving 10 bases between the germline ends. This CDR3 is built from 13 residues. CDR3 region: CASGPLYTGELFF. CDR3 coding DNA: TGCGCCAGCGGCCCGCTGTACACCGGGGAGCTGTTTTTT.

The J gene is TRBJ2-5, the V gene TRBV7-2, with D uncertain. The CDR3 extends over 14 amino acids. The germline gives CDR1 SGHTA, CDR2 FQGNSA. Trimming removed 5 bases from V and 5 bases from J, with 15 bases in between. Written as DNA, the CDR3 is TGTGCCAGCAGCGTAAAAGGAGACCGGGAGACCCAGTACTTC. Encoded protein: CASSVKGDRETQYF.

The rearrangement joins TRBV4-3 to TRBJ2-7; tentative D call: TRBD1 (5 bases). Germline-derived CDR1 and CDR2 are LGHNA and YSLEER. The CDR3 has 13 amino acids. V was clipped by 2 bases and J by 3 bases, with 8 bases between them. DNA of the CDR3: TGCGCCAGCAGCCAATTCGACAGCTACGAGCAGTACTTC. Protein: CASSQFDSYEQYF.

This clonotype was observed a handful of times. V usage is TRBV27 and J usage is TRBJ2-5; 10 bases fit TRBD2. The CDR3 extends over 16 amino acids. Trimming took 8 bases from V and 4 from J; bases not matched to a gene: 13. Germline V CDR1 and CDR2: MNHEY, SMNVEV (reference sequence). The CDR3 DNA sequence: TGTGCCAGCGCCTTAACCTATAGCGGGGGGTTAGAGACCCAGTACTTC. Translation: CASALTYSGGLETQYF.

J is TRBJ2-1 and V is TRBV3-1; D remains ambiguous. The CDR3 loop spans 14 amino acids. Germline V lookup: CDR1 LGHDT, CDR2 YNNKEL (reference sequence). The V and J ends lost 3 bases and 7 bases respectively, with 13 bases between them. In DNA, the CDR3 is TGTGCCAGCAGCCACGATATTCGTTGGAATGAGCAGTTCTTC. The encoded protein is CASSHDIRWNEQFF.

The chain carries TRBV7-2 and TRBJ2-1; TRBD1 agrees at 7 bases. This CDR3 has 15 amino acids. From germline, CDR1 is SGHTA and CDR2 FQGNSA. V gave up 2 bases and J gave up 2 bases; unmatched junction bases: 3. CDR3 protein: CASSLRQGPYNEQFF. The CDR3 DNA reads as TGTGCCAGCAGCTTAAGACAGGGCCCCTACAATGAGCAGTTCTTC.

V and J are TRBV28 and TRBJ2-1; 14 nucleotides match TRBD2. V shed 4 bases and J 8 bases; nucleotides not matched to a gene: 4. CDR1 MDHEN and CDR2 SYDVKM come from the germline V gene. CDR3 length equals 15 residues. This CDR3 reads CASSWGLAGADEQFF. CDR3 sequence (DNA): TGTGCCAGCAGTTGGGGACTAGCGGGGGCGGATGAGCAGTTCTTC.

The genes are TRBV5-4 and TRBJ2-5; TRBD1 matches 8 bases. TRBJ2-7 matches the DNA end more closely, so the J call is doubtful. The CDR3 runs to 16 residues. Germline V gene lookup returns CDR1 SGHNT and CDR2 YYREEE (reference sequence). The CDR3 loop is CASSLVGRGRRYEQYF. The CDR3 bases are TGTGCCAGCAGCTTGGTCGGCAGGGGGCGGAGGTACGAGCAGTACTTC.

Many counts were recorded for this clonotype. The chain links TRBV4-3 to TRBJ1-2; 7 nucleotides align to TRBD1. Germline assignment: CDR1 LGHNA and CDR2 YSLEER. Trimming took 1 base from V and 5 from J; bases not matched to a gene: 7. The CDR3 covers 15 residues. This CDR3 is CASSQVFGQEYGYTF. The CDR3, as DNA: TGCGCCAGCAGCCAAGTTTTTGGACAGGAGTATGGCTACACCTTC.

Only a few counts were recorded for this clonotype. The V gene is TRBV4-1, the J gene TRBJ2-1; D gene ambiguous. Germline CDR1 MGHRA, CDR2 YSYEKL. This CDR3 comprises 15 residues. V lost 3 bases and J lost 1, with 10 bases in between. CDR3 nucleotides: TGCGCCAGCAGCCATCCCCTGGGGTCCTACAATGAGCAGTTCTTC. This translates into CASSHPLGSYNEQFF.